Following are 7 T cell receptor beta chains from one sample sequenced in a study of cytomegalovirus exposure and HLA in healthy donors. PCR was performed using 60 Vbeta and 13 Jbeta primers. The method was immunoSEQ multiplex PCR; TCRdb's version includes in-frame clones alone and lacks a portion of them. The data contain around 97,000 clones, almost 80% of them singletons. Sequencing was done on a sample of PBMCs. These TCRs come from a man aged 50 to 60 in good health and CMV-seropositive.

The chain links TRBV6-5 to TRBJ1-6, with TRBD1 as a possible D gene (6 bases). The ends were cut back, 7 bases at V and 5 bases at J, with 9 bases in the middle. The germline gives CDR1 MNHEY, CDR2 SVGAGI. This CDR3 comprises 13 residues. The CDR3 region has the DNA TGTGCCAGCAAAAGGACAGATAATTCACCCCTCCACTTT. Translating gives CASKRTDNSPLHF.

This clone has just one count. The CDR3 bases are TGCGCCAGCAGCCGAACTAGCGGGAGCAACGGTGAGCAGTTCTTC. Its protein product is CASSRTSGSNGEQFF. This sequence joins TRBV4-1 and TRBJ2-1; 11 bases agree with TRBD2. Germline CDR1 reads MGHRA; CDR2 reads YSYEKL. Trimming removed 4 bases from V and 9 bases from J; junction bases left unmatched: 8. This CDR3 comprises 15 residues.

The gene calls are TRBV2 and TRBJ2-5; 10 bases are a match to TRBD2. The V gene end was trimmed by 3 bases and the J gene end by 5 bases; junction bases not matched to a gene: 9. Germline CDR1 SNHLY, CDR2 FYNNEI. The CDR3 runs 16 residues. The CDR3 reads CASSDGVSGRTETQYF. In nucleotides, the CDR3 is TGTGCCAGCAGTGATGGGGTTAGCGGGAGGACGGAGACCCAGTACTTC.

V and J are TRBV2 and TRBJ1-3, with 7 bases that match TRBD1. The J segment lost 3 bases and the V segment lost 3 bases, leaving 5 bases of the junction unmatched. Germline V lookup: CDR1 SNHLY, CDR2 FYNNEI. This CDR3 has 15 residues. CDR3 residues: CASSEEQGYGNTIYF. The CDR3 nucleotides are TGTGCCAGCAGTGAGGAACAGGGGTATGGAAACACCATATATTTT.

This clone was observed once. CDR3 coding DNA: TGCAGCGCCGGACGGGGGGGTAAAGAGACCCAGTACTTC. Its protein product is CSAGRGGKETQYF. This sequence joins TRBV29-1 and TRBJ2-5; TRBD2 matches 8 bases. The germline gives CDR1 SQVTM, CDR2 ANQGSEA. With 7 bases clipped from V and 3 bases from J, the junction kept 7 bases outside the gene matches. The CDR3 contains 13 residues.

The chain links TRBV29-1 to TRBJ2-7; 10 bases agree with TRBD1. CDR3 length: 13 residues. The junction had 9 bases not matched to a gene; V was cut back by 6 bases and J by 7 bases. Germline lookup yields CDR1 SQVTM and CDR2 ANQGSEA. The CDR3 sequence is CSVQGTGAVEQYF. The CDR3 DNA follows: TGCAGCGTCCAAGGGACAGGGGCTGTTGAGCAGTACTTC.

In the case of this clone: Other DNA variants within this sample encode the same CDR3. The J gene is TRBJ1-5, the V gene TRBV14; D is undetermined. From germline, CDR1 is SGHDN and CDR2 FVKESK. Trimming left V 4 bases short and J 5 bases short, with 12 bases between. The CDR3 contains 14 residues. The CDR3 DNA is TGTGCCAGCAGCCCCCGCGTCCAAGATCAGCCCCAGCATTTT. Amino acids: CASSPRVQDQPQHF.